One and the same sample provided the 19 T cell receptor beta chains below, sequenced in a study of T cell responses to AZD1222 COVID-19 vaccine. TCRdb's table, derived via immunoSEQ multiplex PCR, lists solely in-frame clones and lacks some. The sample carries more than 95,000 clones, approximately 92% recorded once. The sequencing here drew on peripheral blood, taken 28 days after the second AZD1222 dose. These receptors were taken from an adult who received the AZD1222 COVID-19 vaccine.

V usage is TRBV10-3 and J usage is TRBJ2-7, with TRBD1 as a possible D gene (6 bases). Germline V gene sequence: CDR1 ENHRY, CDR2 SYGVKD. The V gene lost 4 bases and the J gene lost 2 bases, with 12 bases spanning the gap. The CDR3 covers 14 residues. The CDR3 reads CAISGQQGPYEQYF. In DNA form, the CDR3 reads TGTGCCATCAGTGGGCAACAGGGTCCCTACGAGCAGTACTTC.

The V and J genes are TRBV5-6 and TRBJ2-7; 8 bases fit TRBD1. Germline values: CDR1 SGHDT, CDR2 YYEEEE. The CDR3 has 15 amino acids. V gave up 3 bases and J gave up 2 bases; unmatched junction bases: 7. The CDR3 loop is CASSWTGSRTYEQYF. The CDR3 DNA reads TGTGCCAGCAGCTGGACAGGGTCTCGAACCTACGAGCAGTACTTC.

The gene calls are TRBV6-4 and TRBJ2-1, with D tentatively TRBD2 (6 bases). The V gene's germline CDR1 is MRHNA and CDR2 SNTAGT. The length of the CDR3 is 15 residues. V was clipped by 0 bases and J by 2 bases, with 8 bases between them. The CDR3 sequence: CASSDSSGAYNEQFF. As DNA, the CDR3 is TGTGCCAGCAGTGACTCCTCGGGGGCCTACAATGAGCAGTTCTTC.

V and J are TRBV18 and TRBJ2-7; TRBD2 matches at 8 bases. CDR3 length equals 16 residues. The V and J ends lost 3 bases and 0 bases, in that order; junction bases with no gene match: 7. CDR1 and CDR2 from the germline V gene are KGHSH and LQKENI. CDR3 region: CASSPTSVVSSYEQYF. CDR3 nucleotide sequence: TGTGCCAGCTCACCGACTAGCGTCGTTAGCTCCTACGAGCAGTACTTC.

This clone was recorded once. V usage is TRBV12-3 or TRBV12-4 and J usage is TRBJ1-2; D call uncertain. This CDR3 contains 11 residues. V lost 9 bases and J lost 7, with 12 bases in between. CDR3 DNA sequence: TGTGCCAGTTCCCGGCGGAGTGGCTACACCTTC. This sequence encodes CASSRRSGYTF.

The chain uses TRBV2 and TRBJ2-3; the match to TRBD2 covers 11 bases. After removal of 2 bases from V and 4 bases from J, the junction contained 8 bases not matched to a gene. Per germline, CDR1 SNHLY and CDR2 FYNNEI. The CDR3 has 17 residues. DNA for the CDR3: TGTGCCAGCAGTGAAACTAGCGGGAGCCCAGGGGCAGATACGCAGTATTTT. Translation: CASSETSGSPGADTQYF. The variable domain in full, with the rest retrieved from reference TRBV2 and TRBJ2-3, is EPEVTQTPSHQVTQMGQEVILRCVPISNHLYFYWYRQILGQKVEFLVSFYNNEISEKSEIFDDQFSVERPDGSNFTLKIRSTKLEDSAMYFCASSETSGSPGADTQYFGPGTRLTVL.

The DNA for the CDR3 is TGTGCCACCAGTGATTACTCGGATACGCAGTATTTT. Translating it yields CATSDYSDTQYF. The chain carries TRBV24-1 and TRBJ2-3, with no clear D. The CDR3 is made up of 12 amino acids. CDR1 and CDR2 (germline): KGHDR, SFDVKD. V lost 2 bases and J lost 6, with 5 bases in between.

The CDR3 is CASSHPVGLAKTYNEQFF. The CDR3 DNA reads TGCGCCAGCAGCCACCCGGTCGGACTAGCGAAAACCTACAATGAGCAGTTCTTC. This chain connects TRBV4-1 to TRBJ2-1, with 9 bases that match TRBD2. The V and J ends lost 3 bases and 2 bases, in that order; junction bases with no gene match: 11. This CDR3 is 18 amino acids long. Germline V gene lookup returns CDR1 MGHRA and CDR2 YSYEKL.

The chain carries TRBV7-2 and TRBJ2-3; no clear D. V was cut by 7 bases and J by 1 base, with 18 bases left in between. Germline-derived CDR1 and CDR2 are SGHTA and FQGNSA. There are 16 residues in the CDR3. The CDR3 spells CASILGRPSGTDTQYF. DNA of the CDR3: TGTGCCAGCATCCTTGGACGGCCCTCGGGCACAGATACGCAGTATTTT.

The chain combines TRBV18 with TRBJ1-1; perhaps TRBD1 as D (6 bases). Germline CDR1 is KGHSH and CDR2 is LQKENI. Trimming shortened V by 6 bases and J by 1 base, and 18 bases separated the two germline ends. The CDR3 spans 16 residues. CDR3 sequence reads: CASSLGVRGSNTEAFF. The CDR3 nucleotides read TGTGCCAGCTCTCTCGGGGTCAGGGGCTCGAACACTGAAGCTTTCTTT. Variable domain in full (rest from reference TRBV18 and TRBJ1-1): NAGVMQNPRHLVRRRGQEARLRCSPMKGHSHVYWYRQLPEEGLKFMVYLQKENIIDESGMPKERFSAEFPKEGPSILRIQQVVRGDSAAYFCASSLGVRGSNTEAFFGQGTRLTVV.

The rearrangement joins TRBV6-1 to TRBJ2-1; 7 bases map to TRBD2. Trimming at V came to 4 bases and at J to 4 bases, leaving 10 bases not matched to a gene. Germline CDR1 reads MNHNS; CDR2 reads SASEGT. The CDR3 has 16 amino acids. The CDR3 here is CASSAFLAENYNEQFF. CDR3 sequence (DNA): TGTGCCAGCAGTGCGTTTCTAGCGGAAAATTACAATGAGCAGTTCTTC.

The rearrangement joins TRBV2 to TRBJ1-6; 8 bases line up with TRBD1. V lost 7 bases to trimming and J lost 14 bases; unmatched junction nucleotides: 16. CDR3 length equals 15 residues. The V gene's germline CDR1 is SNHLY and CDR2 FYNNEI. The CDR3 nucleotides read TGTGCCAGCACTCGACAGGGGACTCAAGGGGGAACCCTCCACTTT. It encodes CASTRQGTQGGTLHF.

The chain combines TRBV4-3 with TRBJ2-1, with D possibly matching TRBD2 (6 bases). The germline V and J ends were trimmed by 1 base and 6 bases, with 13 bases remaining between them. Germline-derived CDR1 and CDR2 are LGHNA and YSLEER. CDR3 size: 15 residues. The CDR3 loop is CASSQGRGTGNEQFF. The CDR3, as DNA: TGCGCCAGCAGCCAAGGGCGCGGGACGGGCAATGAGCAGTTCTTC.

The J gene is TRBJ2-2, the V gene TRBV25-1; 9 positions match TRBD2. CDR1 and CDR2 from the germline V gene are MGHDK and SYGVNS. Unmatched junction bases numbered 7, after V lost 9 bases and J lost 5 bases. The CDR3 spans 14 residues. CDR3 loop: CASLPAGGTGELFF. CDR3 bases: TGTGCCAGTTTGCCAGCGGGGGGTACCGGGGAGCTGTTTTTT. The complete variable domain, with remaining parts taken from reference TRBV25-1 and TRBJ2-2, reads EADIYQTPRYLVIGTGKKITLECSQTMGHDKMYWYQQDPGMELHLIHYSYGVNSTEKGDLSSESTVSRIRTEHFPLTLESARPSHTSQYLCASLPAGGTGELFFGEGSRLTVL.

V and J are TRBV21-1 and TRBJ1-2; the table's D call, TRBD1, has no DNA check behind it. TRBV21-1 is deemed a pseudogene. The CDR3 length is 14 residues. The CDR3 sequence: CASSKWDIRYGYTF. The CDR3 nucleotides are TGTGCCAGCAGCAAATGGGACATCCGCTATGGCTACACCTTC.

The chain combines TRBV5-6 with TRBJ2-4; D ambiguous. CDR3 size: 12 residues. Germline CDR1 and CDR2: SGHDT and YYEEEE. Between the trimmed V and J ends, which lost 4 bases and 8 bases, there was a span of 10 bases. The chain's CDR3 is CASSHKRDIQYF. As DNA, the CDR3 is TGTGCCAGCAGCCATAAACGGGACATTCAGTACTTC.

V gene TRBV25-1 combines with J gene TRBJ2-2; D may be TRBD1 (5 bases). Germline-derived CDR1 and CDR2 are MGHDK and SYGVNS. With 6 bases removed from V and 2 bases from J, the gap between germline ends came to 7 bases. The CDR3 is 13 residues long. CDR3 region: CASRTDNTGELFF. Written as DNA, the CDR3 is TGTGCCAGCAGGACAGACAACACCGGGGAGCTGTTTTTT. Variable domain in full (rest from reference TRBV25-1 and TRBJ2-2): EADIYQTPRYLVIGTGKKITLECSQTMGHDKMYWYQQDPGMELHLIHYSYGVNSTEKGDLSSESTVSRIRTEHFPLTLESARPSHTSQYLCASRTDNTGELFFGEGSRLTVL.

The chain joins TRBV15 to TRBJ2-5, with unresolved D. V lost 1 base and J 7 bases, leaving 16 bases between the germline ends. The CDR3 extends over 15 amino acids. Germline V gives CDR1 LNHNV, CDR2 YYDKDF (reference sequence). The CDR3 spells CATSRVGMLVGTQYF. The CDR3 nucleotides are TGTGCCACCAGCAGAGTTGGGATGCTCGTCGGGACCCAGTACTTC.

The chain is built from TRBV7-7 and TRBJ2-1; perhaps TRBD2 as D (5 bases). Trimming left V 5 bases short and J 6 bases short, with 11 bases between. This CDR3 is 13 amino acids long. Germline assignment: CDR1 SSHAT and CDR2 FNYEAQ (reference sequence). The CDR3 nucleotides are TGTGCCAGCAGCGCCACTAGTTTCAATGAGCAGTTCTTC. Translated: CASSATSFNEQFF.